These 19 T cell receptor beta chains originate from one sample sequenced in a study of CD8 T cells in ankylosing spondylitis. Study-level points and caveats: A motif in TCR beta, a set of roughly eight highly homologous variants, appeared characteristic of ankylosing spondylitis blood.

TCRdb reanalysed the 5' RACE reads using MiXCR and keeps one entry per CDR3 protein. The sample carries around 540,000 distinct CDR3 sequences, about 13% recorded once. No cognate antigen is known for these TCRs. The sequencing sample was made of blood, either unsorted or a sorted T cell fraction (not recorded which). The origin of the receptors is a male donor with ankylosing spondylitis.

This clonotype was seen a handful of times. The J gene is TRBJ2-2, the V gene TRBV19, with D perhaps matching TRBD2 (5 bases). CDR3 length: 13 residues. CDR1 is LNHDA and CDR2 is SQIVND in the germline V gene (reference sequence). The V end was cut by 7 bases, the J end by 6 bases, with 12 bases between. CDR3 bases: TGTGCCAGTACCGAGGGATTGGCCGGGGAGCTGTTTTTT. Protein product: CASTEGLAGELFF.

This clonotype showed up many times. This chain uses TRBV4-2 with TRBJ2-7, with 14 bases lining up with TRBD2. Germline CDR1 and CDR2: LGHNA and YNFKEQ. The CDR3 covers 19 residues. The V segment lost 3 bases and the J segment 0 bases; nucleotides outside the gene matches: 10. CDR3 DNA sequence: TGTGCCAGCAGCCACGCTGGGGGACTAGCGGGAGCAAGCTCCTACGAGCAGTACTTC. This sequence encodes CASSHAGGLAGASSYEQYF.

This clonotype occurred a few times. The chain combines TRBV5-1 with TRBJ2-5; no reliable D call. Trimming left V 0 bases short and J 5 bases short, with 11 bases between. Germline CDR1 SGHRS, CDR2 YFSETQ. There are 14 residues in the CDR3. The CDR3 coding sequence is TGCGCCAGCAGCTTGGGAGAATCCCGGGAGACCCAGTACTTC. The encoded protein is CASSLGESRETQYF.

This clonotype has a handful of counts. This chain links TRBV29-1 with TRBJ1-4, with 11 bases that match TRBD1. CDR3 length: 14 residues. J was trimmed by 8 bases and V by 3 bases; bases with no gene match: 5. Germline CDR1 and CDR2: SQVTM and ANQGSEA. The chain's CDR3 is CSVEGGQGDEKLFF. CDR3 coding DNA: TGCAGCGTTGAGGGGGGACAGGGGGACGAAAAACTGTTTTTT.

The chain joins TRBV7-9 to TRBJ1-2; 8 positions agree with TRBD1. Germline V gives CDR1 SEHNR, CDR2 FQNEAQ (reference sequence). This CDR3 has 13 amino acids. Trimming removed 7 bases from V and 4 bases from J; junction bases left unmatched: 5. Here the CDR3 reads CASTQGEPYGYTF. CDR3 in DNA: TGTGCCAGCACACAGGGGGAGCCCTATGGCTACACCTTC.

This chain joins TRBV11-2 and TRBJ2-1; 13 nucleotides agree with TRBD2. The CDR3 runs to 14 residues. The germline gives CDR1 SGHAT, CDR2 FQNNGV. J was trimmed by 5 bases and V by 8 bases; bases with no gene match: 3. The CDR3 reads CASGLAGVHNEQFF. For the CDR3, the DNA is TGTGCCAGCGGACTAGCGGGAGTTCACAATGAGCAGTTCTTC.

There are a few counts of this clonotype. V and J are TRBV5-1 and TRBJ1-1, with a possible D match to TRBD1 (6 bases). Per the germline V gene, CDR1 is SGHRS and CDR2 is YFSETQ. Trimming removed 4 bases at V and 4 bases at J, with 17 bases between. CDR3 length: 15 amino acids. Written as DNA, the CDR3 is TGCGCCAGCAGCCCTGGACAGCCGAGTGGCACTGAAGCTTTCTTT. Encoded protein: CASSPGQPSGTEAFF.

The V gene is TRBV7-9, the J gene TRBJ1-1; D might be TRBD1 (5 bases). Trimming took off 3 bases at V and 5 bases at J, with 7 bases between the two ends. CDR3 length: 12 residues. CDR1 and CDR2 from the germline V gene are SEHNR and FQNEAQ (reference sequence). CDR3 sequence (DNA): TGTGCCAGCAGCTTTGAGGGGACTGAAGCTTTCTTT. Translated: CASSFEGTEAFF.

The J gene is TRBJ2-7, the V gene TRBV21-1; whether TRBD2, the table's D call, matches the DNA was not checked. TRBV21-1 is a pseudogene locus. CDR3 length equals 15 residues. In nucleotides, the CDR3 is TGTGCCAGCATCACTACTAGCGGCAGCTCCTACGAGCAGTACGTC. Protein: CASITTSGSSYEQYV.

The CDR3: CARGSGTGGSNQPQHF. CDR3 nucleotides: TGTGCCAGGGGCTCCGGGACAGGGGGAAGCAATCAGCCCCAGCATTTT. V gene TRBV5-6 combines with J gene TRBJ1-5; 11 bases fit TRBD1. Germline V gene sequence: CDR1 SGHDT, CDR2 YYEEEE. J lost 1 base, V lost 8 bases, and 8 bases had no gene match. This CDR3 region has 16 residues.

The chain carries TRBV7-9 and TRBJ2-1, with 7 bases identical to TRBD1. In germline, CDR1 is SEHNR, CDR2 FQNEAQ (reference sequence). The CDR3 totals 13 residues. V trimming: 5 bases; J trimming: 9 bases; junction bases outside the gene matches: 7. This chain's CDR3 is CASSKGTEGEQFF. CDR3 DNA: TGTGCCAGCAGCAAAGGGACAGAGGGTGAGCAGTTCTTC.

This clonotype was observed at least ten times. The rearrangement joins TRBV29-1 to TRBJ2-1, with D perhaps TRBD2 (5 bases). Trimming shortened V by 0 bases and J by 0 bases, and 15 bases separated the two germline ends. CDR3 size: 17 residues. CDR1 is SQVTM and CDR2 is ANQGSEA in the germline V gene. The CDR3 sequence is CSVEDPLATPSYNEQFF. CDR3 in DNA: TGCAGCGTTGAAGATCCCTTAGCGACTCCCTCCTACAATGAGCAGTTCTTC.

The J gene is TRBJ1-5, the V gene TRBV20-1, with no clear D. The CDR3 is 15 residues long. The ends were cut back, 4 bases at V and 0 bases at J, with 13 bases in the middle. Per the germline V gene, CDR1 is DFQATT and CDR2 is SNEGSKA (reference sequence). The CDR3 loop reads CSAKRAAYSNQPQHF. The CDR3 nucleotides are TGCAGTGCTAAGCGGGCAGCCTATAGCAATCAGCCCCAGCATTTT.

The CDR3 loop is CASSPPADEQFF. In nucleotides, the CDR3 is TGTGCCAGCAGCCCCCCTGCAGATGAGCAGTTCTTC. This sequence joins TRBV7-2 and TRBJ2-1; D uncertain. This CDR3 contains 12 residues. Germline V CDR1 and CDR2: SGHTA, FQGNSA. V was clipped by 5 bases and J by 8 bases, with 10 bases between them.

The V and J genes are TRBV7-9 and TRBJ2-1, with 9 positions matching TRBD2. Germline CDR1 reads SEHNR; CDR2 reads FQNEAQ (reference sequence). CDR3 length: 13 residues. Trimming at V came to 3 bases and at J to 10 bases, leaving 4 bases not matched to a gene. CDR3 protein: CASSFLAGWEQFF. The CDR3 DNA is TGTGCCAGCAGCTTTCTAGCGGGATGGGAGCAGTTCTTC.

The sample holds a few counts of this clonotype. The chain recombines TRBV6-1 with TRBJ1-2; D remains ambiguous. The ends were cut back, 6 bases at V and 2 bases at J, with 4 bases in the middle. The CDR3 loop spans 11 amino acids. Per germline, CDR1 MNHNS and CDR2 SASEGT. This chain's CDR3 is CASRLNYGYTF. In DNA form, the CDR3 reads TGTGCCAGCAGGTTGAACTATGGCTACACCTTC.

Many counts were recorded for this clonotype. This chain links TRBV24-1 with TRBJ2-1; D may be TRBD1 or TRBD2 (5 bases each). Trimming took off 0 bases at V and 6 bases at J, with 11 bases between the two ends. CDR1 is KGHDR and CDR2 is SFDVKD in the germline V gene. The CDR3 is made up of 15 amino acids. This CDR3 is CATSDLGGSGNEQFF. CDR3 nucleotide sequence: TGTGCCACCAGTGATTTGGGGGGTTCCGGCAATGAGCAGTTCTTC.

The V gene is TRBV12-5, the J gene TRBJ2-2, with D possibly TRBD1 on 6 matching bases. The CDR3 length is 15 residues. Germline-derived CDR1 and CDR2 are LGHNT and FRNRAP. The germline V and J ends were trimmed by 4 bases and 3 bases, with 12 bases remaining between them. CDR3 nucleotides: TGTGCTAGTGGTTCGGACAGCTGGCACACCGGGGAGCTGTTTTTT. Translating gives CASGSDSWHTGELFF.

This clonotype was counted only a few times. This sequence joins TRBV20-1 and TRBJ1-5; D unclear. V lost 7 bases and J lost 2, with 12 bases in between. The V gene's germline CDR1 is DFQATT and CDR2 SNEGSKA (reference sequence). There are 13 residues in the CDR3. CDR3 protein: CSVRGRGNQPQHF. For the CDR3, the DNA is TGCAGTGTACGGGGAAGGGGCAATCAGCCCCAGCATTTT.